This record concerns one TCR beta chain sequence. This entry belongs to a study of long-term antiretroviral therapy in people with HIV. This was the immunoSEQ v3.0 assay at survey level. Clones were read by immunoSEQ multiplex PCR, and TCRdb kept only the in-frame ones, dropping some. The profile shows 30,000 to 35,000 clones, about 97% of them singletons. CDR3 length equals 16 residues. J lost 10 bases, V lost 0 bases, and 11 bases had no gene match. CDR1 is SGHNT, CDR2 YYREEE, per germline (reference sequence). The chain employs TRBV5-4 and TRBJ2-2; 8 positions match TRBD2. The sequence derives from a man aged 30 to 39 with HIV. The sequenced sample was unsorted PBMCs, obtained 6.9 years after starting antiretroviral therapy. The CDR3 nucleotides are TGTGCCAGCAGCTTGGCGGGATTTAGCGGGAAAGTGGAGCTGTTTTTT. Protein product: CASSLAGFSGKVELFF.